This TCR beta chain derives from a study of blood T cells in healthy people across ages. Findings and caveats of the study: Naive T cell percentage strongly correlated with TCR beta diversity. Roughly linear age-related decline in beta diversity appeared, significant by age around 36.

CDR3 length equals 16 residues. The V gene's germline CDR1 is LGHNA and CDR2 YNFKEQ. For this clonotype: Its antigen is as yet unknown.

Sample-barcoded 5' priming and a J-beta primer mix drove a second PCR of roughly 7 to 11 cycles. Every molecule of cDNA carried a tag from a template-switch adaptor with 12 random nucleotides. TCRdb analysed the 5' RACE reads with MiXCR anew, one entry per CDR3 protein. The table includes 700,000 to 850,000 distinct CDR3 sequences, 36% detected once. The chain links TRBV4-2 to TRBJ2-1; TRBD2 matches 11 bases. TRBJ2-7 explains the end of the DNA better; the J call may be wrong. The source of this sequence is a man between 18 and 29 years old in good health. The specimen sequenced was blood. DNA for the CDR3: TGTGCCAGCAGCCAAGTAGCGGGGGGGCCCTGCAATGAGCAGTACTTC. Amino acids: CASSQVAGGPCNEQYF.